This entry lists 6 T cell receptor beta chains sequenced from one sample in a study of cytomegalovirus exposure and HLA in healthy donors. Amplification used 60 Vbeta primers and 13 Jbeta primers. Profiling relied on immunoSEQ multiplex PCR, and the TCRdb table lists in-frame clones only, not all of them. Among more than 100,000 clones listed, around 9% were seen once. The sequenced sample consisted of PBMCs. All receptors come from a woman between 40 and 55 years old in good health and CMV-seropositive.

This rearrangement joins TRBV4-3 to TRBJ1-2; TRBD1 matches at 8 bases. Unmatched junction bases numbered 9, after V lost 0 bases and J lost 6 bases. Looked up from germline, CDR1 is LGHNA and CDR2 is YSLEER. The CDR3 contains 16 residues. The CDR3 DNA reads TGCGCCAGCAGCCAAGATCTAACAGGGGGAATGGATGGCTACACCTTC. Residues: CASSQDLTGGMDGYTF.

The chain links TRBV5-1 to TRBJ1-5, with 7 bases that match TRBD1. The CDR3 contains 14 residues. J gave up 2 bases and V 4 bases, and 3 bases lay outside the gene matches. Germline CDR1 is SGHRS and CDR2 is YFSETQ. DNA of the CDR3: TGCGCCAGCAGCACCACAGGGGGCAATCAGCCCCAGCATTTT. Translation: CASSTTGGNQPQHF.

This clone appeared a few times. The chain links TRBV11-3 to TRBJ1-2; TRBD1 matches 10 bases. Germline assignment: CDR1 SGHNT and CDR2 YENEEA. This CDR3 comprises 13 residues. V dropped 7 bases and J dropped 13; count of bases not matched to a gene: 12. The CDR3 here is CASTFAGTGVSTF. Here the CDR3 DNA reads TGTGCCAGCACCTTCGCCGGGACAGGGGTTTCCACCTTC.

The V and J genes are TRBV2 and TRBJ2-7; D gene ambiguous. Trimming took 3 bases from V and 6 from J, leaving 6 bases between them. CDR1 is SNHLY, CDR2 FYNNEI, per germline. The CDR3 covers 11 residues. The DNA of the CDR3 is TGTGCCAGCAGTGACCAGGCCGAGCAGTACTTC. Translation: CASSDQAEQYF.

This clone was seen a handful of times. V gene TRBV7-9 combines with J gene TRBJ1-1; D is ambiguous. With 0 bases removed from V and 5 bases from J, the gap between germline ends came to 13 bases. CDR1 is SEHNR and CDR2 is FQNEAQ in the germline V gene (reference sequence). This CDR3 is built from 15 residues. This CDR3 reads CASSLAAAGGTEAFF. The DNA for the CDR3 is TGTGCCAGCAGCTTAGCGGCGGCAGGAGGGACTGAAGCTTTCTTT.

This clone has a handful of counts. The V and J genes are TRBV6-5 and TRBJ2-5; maybe TRBD2 (6 bases). The CDR3 length is 16 residues. V was clipped by 0 bases and J by 2 bases, with 13 bases between them. The V gene's germline CDR1 is MNHEY and CDR2 SVGAGI. The CDR3 here is CASSYSLGRSQETQYF. CDR3 nucleotides: TGTGCCAGCAGTTACTCTCTCGGGAGAAGTCAAGAGACCCAGTACTTC.